The 14 T cell receptor beta chains in this list originate from one sample, sequenced in a study of shared clonotypes between healthy human individuals. Clones were sequenced by immunoSEQ multiplex PCR, and TCRdb holds only the in-frame ones, with some missing. Altogether more than 2 million clones are present, about 94% being singletons, with the ten largest covering approximately 0.13%. Sequencing was performed on naive CD4+ T cells sorted from blood. Subset meaning: CD45RA+ positively selected. These receptors came from a man younger than 35 in good health.

This clone occurred a few times. This CDR3 is also generated by other DNA sequences in the sample. The J gene is TRBJ1-6, the V gene TRBV6-1; no definite D call. The V end was cut by 0 bases, the J end by 10 bases, with 4 bases between. The germline CDR1 and CDR2 sequences are MNHNS and SASEGT. The CDR3 contains 12 residues. CDR3 residues: CASSEAGSPLHF. DNA of the CDR3: TGTGCCAGCAGTGAAGCCGGGTCACCCCTCCACTTT.

The rearrangement links TRBV12-5 to TRBJ1-1, with 7 bases identical to TRBD1. Per the germline V gene, CDR1 is LGHNT and CDR2 is FRNRAP. The length of the CDR3 is 12 residues. J was trimmed by 10 bases and V by 7 bases; bases with no gene match: 9. The CDR3 nucleotides are TGTGCTAGTGCTTCGACAGGGTCGGGAGCTTTCTTT. It translates to CASASTGSGAFF.

Note on this clone: Other DNA sequences from this sample encode an identical CDR3 as well. The chain couples TRBV19 to TRBJ1-6, with D possibly being TRBD1 (6 bases). The CDR3 runs to 14 residues. In germline, CDR1 is LNHDA, CDR2 SQIVND (reference sequence). Deletions cut 4 bases from V and 3 bases from J, with 7 bases between. DNA for the CDR3: TGTGCCAGTAGTACACAGGGCTATAATTCACCCCTCCACTTT. It translates to CASSTQGYNSPLHF.

This rearrangement joins TRBV6-6 to TRBJ1-1; D is uncertain. Germline values: CDR1 MNHNY, CDR2 SVGAGI (reference sequence). The CDR3 sequence is 14 residues long. Trimming stripped 8 bases from V and 0 bases from J, with 13 bases between. The DNA of the CDR3 is TGTGCCAGCGGAACGGGGATTATGAACACTGAAGCTTTCTTT. Encoded protein: CASGTGIMNTEAFF.

The J gene is TRBJ2-1, the V gene TRBV27; D may match TRBD1 or TRBD2 (5 bases each). The CDR3 runs to 16 residues. Looked up from germline, CDR1 is MNHEY and CDR2 is SMNVEV (reference sequence). V was pared by 0 bases and J by 7 bases, with 16 bases between. In nucleotides, the CDR3 is TGTGCCAGCAGTTTATCTGAGGGGCGATACGGTAATGAGCAGTTCTTC. This sequence encodes CASSLSEGRYGNEQFF.

V usage is TRBV11-2 and J usage is TRBJ2-7; 10 positions agree with TRBD1. V was clipped by 4 bases and J by 6 bases; unmatched bases: 9. CDR1 and CDR2 from the germline V gene are SGHAT and FQNNGV. The CDR3 spans 15 residues. The CDR3 is CASSSIPGQGREQYF. For the CDR3, the DNA is TGTGCCAGCAGCTCGATACCGGGACAGGGGCGCGAGCAGTACTTC.

J is TRBJ2-2 and V is TRBV4-2; 13 nucleotides align to TRBD2. The germline gives CDR1 LGHNA, CDR2 YNFKEQ. The CDR3 extends over 17 amino acids. Trimming removed 0 bases from V and 6 bases from J; junction bases left unmatched: 4. CDR3 DNA sequence: TGTGCCAGCAGCCAAGATAGACTAGCGGGGGGTGCCGGGGAGCTGTTTTTT. Protein: CASSQDRLAGGAGELFF.

This sequence joins TRBV6-6 and TRBJ1-4; D remains ambiguous. Germline-derived CDR1 and CDR2 are MNHNY and SVGAGI (reference sequence). The CDR3 contains 13 residues. V was trimmed by 7 bases and J by 0 bases, leaving 6 bases between them. In DNA, the CDR3 is TGTGCCAGCAAGCGTGCAACTAATGAAAAACTGTTTTTT. Its translation: CASKRATNEKLFF.

Only one count was recorded for this clone. The gene calls are TRBV15 and TRBJ1-5; the D gene is possibly TRBD1 (5 bases). Germline CDR1 LNHNV, CDR2 YYDKDF (reference sequence). This CDR3 spans 15 amino acids. V gave up 2 bases and J gave up 8 bases, with 16 bases separating them. The CDR3 DNA is TGTGCCACCAGCAGACTCCCGGCAGGGAAGGAGCCCCAGCATTTT. Protein sequence: CATSRLPAGKEPQHF.

The chain carries TRBV5-1 and TRBJ2-5, with D possibly matching TRBD2 (6 bases). The germline V and J ends were trimmed by 2 bases and 2 bases, with 19 bases remaining between them. This CDR3 is 17 amino acids long. CDR1 is SGHRS and CDR2 is YFSETQ in the germline V gene. CDR3 sequence: CASSLQPRYGGQETQYF. The DNA for the CDR3 is TGCGCCAGCAGCTTACAACCTAGATATGGAGGGCAAGAGACCCAGTACTTC.

This clone was seen only a few times. This CDR3 reads CAWGRGGRLKGQPQHF. The CDR3 DNA sequence: TGTGCCTGGGGTCGTGGAGGGCGGCTCAAAGGTCAGCCCCAGCATTTT. The chain links TRBV30 to TRBJ1-5; D ambiguous. V lost 5 bases and J 6 bases, leaving 23 bases between the germline ends. CDR3 length equals 16 residues. CDR1 GTSNPN and CDR2 SVGIG come from the germline V gene (reference sequence).

The V and J genes are TRBV7-9 and TRBJ1-1; 7 bases agree with TRBD1. The CDR3 has 13 residues. The V and J ends lost 7 bases and 5 bases, in that order; junction bases with no gene match: 7. CDR1 SEHNR and CDR2 FQNEAQ come from the germline V gene (reference sequence). The CDR3 nucleotides read TGTGCCAGCACCCCAGGGGGATCAACTGAAGCTTTCTTT. Its translation is CASTPGGSTEAFF.

Comments on this clone: Other DNA sequences in the sample encode the same CDR3. The rearrangement uses TRBV6-5 and TRBJ2-7; D is possibly TRBD1 or TRBD2 (5 bases each). CDR3 length: 15 amino acids. Germline V gene data show CDR1 as MNHEY and CDR2 as SVGAGI. The V end lost 0 bases, the J end lost 0 bases, and 9 bases lay between the germline ends. In nucleotides, the CDR3 is TGTGCCAGCAGTTACTCGCCTGGGGGCTCCTACGAGCAGTACTTC. It specifies CASSYSPGGSYEQYF.

The rearrangement uses TRBV5-6 and TRBJ2-1; possibly TRBD1 or TRBD2 for D (6 bases each). Trimming cost V 4 bases and J 6 bases, with 20 bases left between them. CDR3 length: 16 amino acids. Germline CDR1 SGHDT, CDR2 YYEEEE. This CDR3 reads CASSGWRGEVVNEQFF. The CDR3 nucleotides read TGTGCCAGCAGCGGTTGGAGGGGGGAGGTTGTCAATGAGCAGTTCTTC.